This T cell receptor beta chain was found in a study of cytotoxic CD8 clonotypes in ibrutinib-treated CLL. Measured with immunoSEQ multiplex PCR; TCRdb has only the in-frame clones, and not every one. Of around 42,000 clones listed, about 69% were seen once; the top ten hold roughly 21%. The TCR comes from a human donor with chronic lymphocytic leukemia. This specimen consisted of PBMCs, obtained after 24 months of ibrutinib treatment.

The CDR3 DNA reads as TGTGCCAGCAGCTGGACATTAGGACTAGCGGGAAGGGAGCAGTTCTTC. Translation gives CASSWTLGLAGREQFF. The V call is TRBV7-9, the J call TRBJ2-1, with 12 bases aligning to TRBD2. Germline CDR1 is SEHNR and CDR2 is FQNEAQ (reference sequence). J was trimmed by 10 bases and V by 4 bases; bases with no gene match: 11. This CDR3 region has 16 residues. Full variable domain (remainder filled in from reference TRBV7-9 and TRBJ2-1): DTGVSQNPRHKITKRGQNVTFRCDPISEHNRLYWYRQTLGQGPEFLTYFQNEAQLEKSRLLSDRFSAERPKGSFSTLEIQRTEQGDSAMYLCASSWTLGLAGREQFFGPGTRLTVL.